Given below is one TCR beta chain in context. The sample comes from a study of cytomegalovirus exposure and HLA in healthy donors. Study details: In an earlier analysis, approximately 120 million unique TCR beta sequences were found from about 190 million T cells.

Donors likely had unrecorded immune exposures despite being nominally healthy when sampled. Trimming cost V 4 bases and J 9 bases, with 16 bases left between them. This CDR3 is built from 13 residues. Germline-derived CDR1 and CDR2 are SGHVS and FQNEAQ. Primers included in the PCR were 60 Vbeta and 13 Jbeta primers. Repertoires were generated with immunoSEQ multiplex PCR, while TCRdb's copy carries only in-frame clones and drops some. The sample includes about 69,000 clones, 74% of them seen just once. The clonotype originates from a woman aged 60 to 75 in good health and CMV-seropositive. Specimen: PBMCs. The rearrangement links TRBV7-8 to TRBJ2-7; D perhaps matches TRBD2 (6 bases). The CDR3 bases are TGTGCCAGCAGCTCCCGGGGGAACCCGGGGCAGTACTTC. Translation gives CASSSRGNPGQYF.